These T cell receptor beta chains were read from a single sample in a study of blood T cell repertoires in COVID-19. Using immunoSEQ multiplex PCR, the repertoire was profiled, and TCRdb retains in-frame clones only, with some absent. The sample lists around 4,500 clones, approximately 80% seen once, with 10% to 15% in the top ten. The sample taken for sequencing was peripheral blood. The receptors originated from a man in his 70s with active COVID-19. Each CDR3 is given with its conserved first and last residue. D genes are given only for firm matches. A clone size is listed for some rows: how often the clone was seen (once, few, many), or a class if it is expanded.

>TRBJ1-1|.|TRBV30|.
TGTGCCTGGAGTGCAGGGCAACGAACTGAAGCTTTCTTT
CAWSAGQRTEAFF
>TRBJ2-7|TRBD1|TRBV4-3|.
TGCGCCAGCAGCCAAGATCTATCCCGACAGGGGGGGTCCTACGAGCAGTACTTC
CASSQDLSRQGGSYEQYF
>TRBJ1-5|TRBD1|TRBV12-3/TRBV12-4|.
TGTGCCAGCAGTCGGACAGGGGAAAGGCCCCAGCATTTT
CASSRTGERPQHF
>TRBJ2-2|.|TRBV27|.
TGTGCCAGCAGTTTATGGGGGGAACCAACCGGGGAGCTGTTTTTT
CASSLWGEPTGELFF
>TRBJ2-3|TRBD2|TRBV5-4|.
TGTGCCAGCAGCCCGGGGGGTTTACCCACAGATACGCAGTATTTT
CASSPGGLPTDTQYF
>TRBJ1-6|.|TRBV30|once
TGTGCCTGGAGGGGAGTACCGGATTCACCCCTCCACTTT
CAWRGVPDSPLHF
>TRBJ2-3|TRBD2|TRBV2|.
TGTGCCAGCAGCCCGGGGGGATCCGGAGATACGCAGTATTTT
CASSPGGSGDTQYF
>TRBJ2-1|TRBD2|TRBV2|.
TGTGCCAGCAGTGAAAGGGGAGGGCTCAATGAGCAGTTCTTC
CASSERGGLNEQFF
>TRBJ2-3|TRBD2|TRBV10-2|.
TGCGCCAGCAGTGAGTCGCGGGGGGGTTATACGCAGTATTTT
CASSESRGGYTQYF
>TRBJ1-1|TRBD1|TRBV16|.
TGTGCCAGCAGCTCCAGAGGACAGGGTGAAACTGAAGCTTTCTTT
CASSSRGQGETEAFF
>TRBJ2-5|.|TRBV7-8|.
TGTGCCAGCAGCTACAGACAGAAACAAGAGACCCAGTACTTC
CASSYRQKQETQYF
>TRBJ1-2|.|TRBV30|.
TGTGCCTGGAACGGGGTGCGGGGCTACACCTTC
CAWNGVRGYTF
>TRBJ2-5|.|TRBV5-4|.
TGTGCCAGCAGCTTGTACTCCGCGGAGACCCAGTACTTC
CASSLYSAETQYF
>TRBJ1-3|.|TRBV7-8|.
TGTGCCAGCAGCTTAGACAGGGCCGGTGGAAACACCATATATTTT
CASSLDRAGGNTIYF
>TRBJ1-1|TRBD1|TRBV18|.
TGTGCCAGCTCACCGACAGGGGAGAGTAAGGCTGAAGCTTTCTTT
CASSPTGESKAEAFF
>TRBJ2-3|TRBD1|TRBV5-1|.
TGCGCCAGCAGCTCGACAGGGGCCCTCACTAGCACAGATACGCAGTATTTT
CASSSTGALTSTDTQYF
>TRBJ1-4|TRBD1|TRBV25-1|.
TGTGCCAGCAGGGAGACAGGGGGCGCGGGTGAAAAACTGTTTTTT
CASRETGGAGEKLFF
>TRBJ1-4|.|TRBV4-3|.
TGCGCCAGCAGCCAACAACTCGGGGGGGGAACTAATGAAAAACTGTTTTTT
CASSQQLGGGTNEKLFF
>TRBJ2-3|TRBD2|TRBV7-7|.
TGTGCTAGCAGCCCGGGACTAACCCGCACAGATACGCAGTATTTT
CASSPGLTRTDTQYF
>TRBJ2-7|.|TRBV3-1/TRBV3-2|.
TGTGCCAGCAGCCAAGATTTGGCAGGGACCTACGAGCAGTACTTC
CASSQDLAGTYEQYF
>TRBJ2-1|TRBD1|TRBV11-2|.
TGTGCCAGCAGCTTAGGACAGGGTAAGCAGTTCTTC
CASSLGQGKQFF
>TRBJ2-7|TRBD2|TRBV29-1|.
TGCAGCGTTGATATGGCGGGGGTTTACGAGCAGTACTTC
CSVDMAGVYEQYF
>TRBJ2-4|TRBD1|TRBV6-2/TRBV6-3|.
TGTGCCAGCAGTGGGGGACAGCTGAAAAACATTCAGTACTTC
CASSGGQLKNIQYF
>TRBJ2-3|.|TRBV10-3|large
TGTGCCATCAGTGAGTCCGGGACAACGATCACAGATACGCAGTATTTT
CAISESGTTITDTQYF
>TRBJ1-2|TRBD1|TRBV6-1|.
TGTGCCAGCAGTGAACAGGGGGCATATGGCTACACCTTC
CASSEQGAYGYTF
>TRBJ2-5|TRBD2|TRBV25-1|.
TGTGCCAGCAGTTGGGCGGGGGAAGAGACCCAGTACTTC
CASSWAGEETQYF
>TRBJ2-4|TRBD2|TRBV7-2|.
TGTGCCAGCAGCTTAGTCGGCGCGGGAGCTCTAGCCAAAAACATTCAGTACTTC
CASSLVGAGALAKNIQYF
>TRBJ1-6|.|TRBV4-2|.
TGTGCCAGCAGCCAAGATGCAGGACAGCTATTTGGTTTGGATAATTCACCCCTCCACTTT
CASSQDAGQLFGLDNSPLHF
>TRBJ1-4|.|TRBV28|.
TGTGCCAGCAGAGGAGCTCGGGTTGAAAAACTGTTTTTT
CASRGARVEKLFF
>TRBJ1-4|.|TRBV30|.
TGTGCGAGTCCTGGACGGACAGATGAAAAACTGTTTTTT
CASPGRTDEKLFF
>TRBJ2-6|.|TRBV7-9|.
TGTGCCAGCAACGAGAATATCAACTCTGGGGCCAACGTCCTGACTTTC
CASNENINSGANVLTF
>TRBJ1-1|TRBD1|TRBV6-5|.
TGTGCCAGCAGACCGGGACAGGGGAGCACTGAAGCTTTCTTT
CASRPGQGSTEAFF
>TRBJ2-4|.|TRBV19|.
TGTGCCAGTAGTATGGGGGAGGATGGCTTTTTGAACATTCAGTACTTC
CASSMGEDGFLNIQYF
>TRBJ1-5|.|TRBV3-1/TRBV3-2|.
TGTGCCAGCAGCCAAGAGGGCGGCAATCAGCCCCAGCATTTT
CASSQEGGNQPQHF
>TRBJ2-5|.|TRBV11-1|few
TGTGCCAGCAGCTATAATACCGGCCAAGAGACCCAGTACTTC
CASSYNTGQETQYF
>TRBJ1-2|.|TRBV6-5|.
TGTGCCAGCAGTTCCCCCCAAACACATCTGTATGGCTACACCTTC
CASSSPQTHLYGYTF
>TRBJ2-3|.|TRBV2|.
TGTGCCAGCACCAGGGTCCCCACAGATACGCAGTATTTT
CASTRVPTDTQYF